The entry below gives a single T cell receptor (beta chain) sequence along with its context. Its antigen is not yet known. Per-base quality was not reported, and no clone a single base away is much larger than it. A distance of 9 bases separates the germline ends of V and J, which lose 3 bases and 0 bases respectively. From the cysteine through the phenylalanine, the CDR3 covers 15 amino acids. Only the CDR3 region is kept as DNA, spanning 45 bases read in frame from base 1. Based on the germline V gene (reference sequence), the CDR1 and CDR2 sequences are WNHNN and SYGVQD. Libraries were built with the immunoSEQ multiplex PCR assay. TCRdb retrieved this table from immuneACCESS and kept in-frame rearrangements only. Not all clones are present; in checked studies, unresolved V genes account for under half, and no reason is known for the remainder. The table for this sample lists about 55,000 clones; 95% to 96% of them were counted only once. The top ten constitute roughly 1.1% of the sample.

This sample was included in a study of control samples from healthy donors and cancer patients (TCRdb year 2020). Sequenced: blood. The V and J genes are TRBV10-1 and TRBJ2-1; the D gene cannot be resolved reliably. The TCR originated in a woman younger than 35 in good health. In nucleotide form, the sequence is TGCGCCAGCAGTGAAGGTTATAACTCCTACAATGAGCAGTTCTTC. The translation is CASSEGYNSYNEQFF.